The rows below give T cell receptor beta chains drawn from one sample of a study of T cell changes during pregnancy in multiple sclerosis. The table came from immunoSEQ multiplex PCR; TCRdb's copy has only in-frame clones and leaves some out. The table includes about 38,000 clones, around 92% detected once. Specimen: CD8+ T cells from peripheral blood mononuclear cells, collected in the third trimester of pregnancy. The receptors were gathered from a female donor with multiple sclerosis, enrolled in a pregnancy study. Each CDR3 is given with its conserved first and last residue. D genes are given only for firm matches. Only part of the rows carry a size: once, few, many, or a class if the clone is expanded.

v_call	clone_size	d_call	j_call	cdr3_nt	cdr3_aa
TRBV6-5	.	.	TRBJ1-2	TGTGCCAGCAGTTACTCGAATAGCCCTCTCTATGGCTACACCTTC	CASSYSNSPLYGYTF
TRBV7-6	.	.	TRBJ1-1	TGTGCCAGCAGCTTGTATACGACAGGGAACACTGAAGCTTTCTTT	CASSLYTTGNTEAFF
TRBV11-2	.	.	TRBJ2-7	TGTGCCAGCAGCTTATATTCGGGCGAGCAGTACTTC	CASSLYSGEQYF
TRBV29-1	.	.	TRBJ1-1	TGCAGCGTTGAAGCACAGGCTGAGGCCACTGAAGCTTTCTTT	CSVEAQAEATEAFF
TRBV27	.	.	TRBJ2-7	TGTGCCAGCAGTTTATCGGGGCAGGGTCCAGAGCAGTACTTC	CASSLSGQGPEQYF
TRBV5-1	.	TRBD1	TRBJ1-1	TGCGCCAGCAGCTACGGACAGGGAAGGTTCACGAACACTGAAGCTTTCTTT	CASSYGQGRFTNTEAFF
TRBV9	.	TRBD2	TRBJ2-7	TGTGCCAGCAGCGTAGCTACTAGCGGGGACCACGAGCAGTACTTC	CASSVATSGDHEQYF
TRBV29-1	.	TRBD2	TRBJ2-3	TGCAGCGCTCAGGGGCTAGCGGGGGGAGACACAGATACGCAGTATTTT	CSAQGLAGGDTDTQYF
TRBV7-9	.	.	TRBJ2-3	TGTGCCAGCAGCACCGGACTCTCTAATACGCAGTATTTT	CASSTGLSNTQYF
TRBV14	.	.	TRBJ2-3	TGTGCCAGCAGCCAAGAACCAAGCCAGGGAGATACGCAGTATTTT	CASSQEPSQGDTQYF
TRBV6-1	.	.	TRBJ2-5	TGTGCCAGCAGTGAATTGGGTTGGGGCGGAGAGACCCAGTACTTC	CASSELGWGGETQYF
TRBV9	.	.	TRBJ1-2	TGTGCCAGCAGCGCTCCCGGGACATCAGCTAACTATGGCTACACCTTC	CASSAPGTSANYGYTF
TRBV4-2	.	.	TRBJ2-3	TGTGCCAGCAGCCAAGGACTAGCAGATACGCAGTATTTT	CASSQGLADTQYF
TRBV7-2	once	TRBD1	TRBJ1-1	TGTGCCAGCAGCTTAGTCTCGGGGCCACCCACAGGGGGCAACACTGAAGCTTTCTTT	CASSLVSGPPTGGNTEAFF
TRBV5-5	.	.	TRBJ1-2	TGTGCCAGCAGCGCCAACAGGGCGGTATTCTATGGCTACACCTTC	CASSANRAVFYGYTF
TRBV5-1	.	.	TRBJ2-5	TGCGCCAGCAGCTTCCAGGGGGGAGTGCAAGAGACCCAGTACTTC	CASSFQGGVQETQYF
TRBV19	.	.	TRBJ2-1	TGTGCCAGTATGCCAGGAGGGTTGAATGAGCAGTTCTTC	CASMPGGLNEQFF
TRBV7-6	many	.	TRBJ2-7	TGTGCCAGCAGCTTTGGGCCAGACGGAGGCTACGAGCAGTACTTC	CASSFGPDGGYEQYF
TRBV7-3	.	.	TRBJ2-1	TGTGCCAGCAGCCGCACAGGTGACCTTGACAATGAGCAGTTCTTC	CASSRTGDLDNEQFF
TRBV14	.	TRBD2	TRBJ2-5	TGTGCCAGCAGCCAAGAGGCGGGGGGCCGGGAGACCCAGTACTTC	CASSQEAGGRETQYF
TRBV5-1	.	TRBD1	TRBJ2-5	TGCGCCAGTAGCACCCTCGACAGGGGGGACCAAGAGACCCAGTACTTC	CASSTLDRGDQETQYF
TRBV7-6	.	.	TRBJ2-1	TGTGCCAGCTCACCATATTTCGGGGATGAGCAGTTCTTC	CASSPYFGDEQFF
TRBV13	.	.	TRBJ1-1	TGTGCCAGCAGCTTAGGCCGTACTGAAGCTTTCTTT	CASSLGRTEAFF
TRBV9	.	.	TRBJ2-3	TGTGCCAGCAGCGTGGGGGACAACACAGATACGCAGTATTTT	CASSVGDNTDTQYF
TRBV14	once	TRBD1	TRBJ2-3	TGTGCCAGCAGCCAAGTAGGGGGCGCGGATACGCAGTATTTT	CASSQVGGADTQYF
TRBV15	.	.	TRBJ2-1	TGTGCCACCAGCAGAGAGAGTGGGAGTGAGCAGTTCTTC	CATSRESGSEQFF
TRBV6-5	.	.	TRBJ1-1	TGTGCCAGCATCCGAATCACTCGACAGGTTGAAGCTTTCTTT	CASIRITRQVEAFF
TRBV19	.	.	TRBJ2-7	TGTGCCAGTAGTATATACGACACCAGCTACGAGCAGTACTTC	CASSIYDTSYEQYF
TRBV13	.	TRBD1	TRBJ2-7	TGTGCCAGCAGCTTAGGTCCTCCGGGACAGGCGTACGAGCAGTACTTC	CASSLGPPGQAYEQYF
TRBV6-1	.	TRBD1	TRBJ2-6	TGTGCCAGCAGTGAGTCGGGACAGGGGCTGAAAACTGGGGCCAACGTCCTGACTTTC	CASSESGQGLKTGANVLTF
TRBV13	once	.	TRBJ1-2	TGTGCCAGCAGCTTATCCATGGTGGGAGGGACTGGCTACACCTTC	CASSLSMVGGTGYTF
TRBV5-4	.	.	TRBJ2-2	TGTGCCAGCAGCTCCAGAACGCGGGAGCTGTTTTTT	CASSSRTRELFF
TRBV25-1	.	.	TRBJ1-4	TGTGCCAGCAGTGAATCGGGGGGAAAACTGTTTTTT	CASSESGGKLFF
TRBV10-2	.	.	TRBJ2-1	TGCGCCAGCAGTGACTGGCGGGAACCCCCTTACAATGAGCAGTTCTTC	CASSDWREPPYNEQFF
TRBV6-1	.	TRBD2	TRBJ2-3	TGTGCCAGCAGTGAAGGAGGACTAGCGGGGAGTCGGGGCACAGATACGCAGTATTTT	CASSEGGLAGSRGTDTQYF
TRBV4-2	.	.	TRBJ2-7	TGTGCCAGCAGCCAAGAGAGTAGTCTCTTCTACGAGCAGTACTTC	CASSQESSLFYEQYF
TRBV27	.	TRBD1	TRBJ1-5	TGTGCCAGCAGTTTTGGACAGGGAGGTCAGCCCCAGCATTTT	CASSFGQGGQPQHF
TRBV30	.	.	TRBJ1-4	TGTGCCTGGAGTCAGCGGAGTAATGAAAAACTGTTTTTT	CAWSQRSNEKLFF
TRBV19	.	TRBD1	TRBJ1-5	TGTGCCAGTAGTATTCACCCGGACAGGGGAAGGAGAGGGAGCAATCAGCCCCAGCATTTT	CASSIHPDRGRRGSNQPQHF
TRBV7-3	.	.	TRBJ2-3	TGTGCCAGCAGCTTAGGGACAACCACTGCAGATACGCAGTATTTT	CASSLGTTTADTQYF
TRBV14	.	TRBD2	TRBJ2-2	TGTGCCAGCAGCCTCCAACTAGCGGGCACCGGGGAGCTGTTTTTT	CASSLQLAGTGELFF
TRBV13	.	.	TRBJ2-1	TGTGCCAGCAGCTTAGGGCTAGATCCGTACAATGAGCAGTTCTTC	CASSLGLDPYNEQFF
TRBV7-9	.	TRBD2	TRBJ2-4	TGTGCCAGCAGCTTAGCCCACACTAGCGGTAAAAACATTCAGTACTTC	CASSLAHTSGKNIQYF
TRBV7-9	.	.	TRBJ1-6	TGTGCCACCCCGACCGGGTCTTTCCTCCACTTT	CATPTGSFLHF
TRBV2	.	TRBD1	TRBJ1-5	TGTGCCAGCAGCCAGACAGGGGGACAGCCCCAGCATTTT	CASSQTGGQPQHF
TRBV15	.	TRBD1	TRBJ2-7	TGTGCCACCAGCAGAGGACAGGGCGAGCAGTACTTC	CATSRGQGEQYF
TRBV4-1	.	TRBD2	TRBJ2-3	TGCGCCAGCAGCCAAGCCGGAGCGGGGGGTGCAGATACGCAGTATTTT	CASSQAGAGGADTQYF
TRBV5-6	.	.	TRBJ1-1	TGTGCCAGCAGCTTGGAAACACACCTATCAGGGGACACTGAAGCTTTCTTT	CASSLETHLSGDTEAFF
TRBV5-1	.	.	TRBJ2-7	TGCGCCAGCAGCCCGGACGGGATCTACGAGCAGTACTTC	CASSPDGIYEQYF
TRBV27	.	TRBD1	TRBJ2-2	TGTGCCAGCAGTAGACAGGGGTACACCGGGGAGCTGTTTTTT	CASSRQGYTGELFF
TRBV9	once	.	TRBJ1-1	TGTGCCAGCAGCGTCTACGCGGGGGTCTTGATGAACACTGAAGCTTTCTTT	CASSVYAGVLMNTEAFF
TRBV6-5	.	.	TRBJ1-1	TGTGCCAGCAGCACAGGTCCTGAAGCTTTCTTT	CASSTGPEAFF
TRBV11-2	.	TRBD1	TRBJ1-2	TGTGCCAGCAGCTTAATGGGAGGGGACAGGGGAATCTATGGCTACACCTTC	CASSLMGGDRGIYGYTF
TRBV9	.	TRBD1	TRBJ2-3	TGTGCCAGCAGCGCCCAGGGGGAAGCTGATACGCAGTATTTT	CASSAQGEADTQYF
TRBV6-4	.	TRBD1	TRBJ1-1	TGTGCCAGCAGTGACTCAGATGACAGGGGAAAAGCTTTCTTT	CASSDSDDRGKAFF
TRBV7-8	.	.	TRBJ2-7	TGTGCCAGCAGCCCCCGAGGGTACTACGAGCAGTACTTC	CASSPRGYYEQYF